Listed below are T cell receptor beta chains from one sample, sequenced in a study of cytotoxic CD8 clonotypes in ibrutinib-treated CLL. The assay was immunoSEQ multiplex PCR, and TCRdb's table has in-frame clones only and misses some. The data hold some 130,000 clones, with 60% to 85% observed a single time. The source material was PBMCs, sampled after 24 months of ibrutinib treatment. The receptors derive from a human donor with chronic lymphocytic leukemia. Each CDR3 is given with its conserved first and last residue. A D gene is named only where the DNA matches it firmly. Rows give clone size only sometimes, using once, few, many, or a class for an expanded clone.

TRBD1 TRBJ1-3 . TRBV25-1 CASSQGGLTWAGGNTIYF TGTGCCAGCAGTCAAGGGGGCCTCACATGGGCAGGTGGAAACACCATATATTTT
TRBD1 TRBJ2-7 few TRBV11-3 CASSSGDRATYEQYF TGTGCCAGCAGCTCCGGGGACAGGGCGACCTACGAGCAGTACTTC
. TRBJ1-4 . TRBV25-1 CASSDWTLFRGKLFF TGTGCCAGCAGTGATTGGACCCTTTTTAGGGGAAAACTGTTTTTT
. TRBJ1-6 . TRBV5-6 CASSLAINSPLHF TGTGCCAGCAGCTTGGCCATTAATTCACCCCTCCACTTT
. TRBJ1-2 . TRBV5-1 CASSPRGPPWGYTF TGCGCCAGCAGCCCCAGAGGCCCTCCCTGGGGCTACACCTTC
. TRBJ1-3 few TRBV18 CASSPGAATSGNTIYF TGTGCCAGCTCACCGGGGGCGGCCACCTCTGGAAACACCATATATTTT
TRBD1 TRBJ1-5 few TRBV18 CASGTGGNQPQHF TGTGCCAGCGGGACAGGGGGAAATCAGCCCCAGCATTTT
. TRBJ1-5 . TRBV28 CASRAPNQPQHF TGTGCCAGCAGGGCCCCCAATCAGCCCCAGCATTTT
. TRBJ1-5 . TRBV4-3 CASSQETRSNQPQHF TGCGCCAGCAGCCAGGAGACCCGGTCAAATCAGCCCCAGCATTTT
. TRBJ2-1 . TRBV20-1 CSARDLRKQFF TGCAGTGCTAGAGATCTCAGAAAGCAGTTCTTC
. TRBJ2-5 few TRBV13 CASSPTGAQGETQYF TGTGCCAGCAGCCCCACCGGGGCCCAGGGAGAGACCCAGTACTTC
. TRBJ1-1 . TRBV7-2 CASGLSLNTEAFF TGTGCCAGCGGCCTTTCGCTGAACACTGAAGCTTTCTTT
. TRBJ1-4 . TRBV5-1 CASSFDGQGSEKLFF TGCGCCAGCAGCTTTGATGGGCAGGGGAGTGAAAAACTGTTTTTT
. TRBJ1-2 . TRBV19 CASSIGGQGGFSDGYTF TGTGCCAGTAGTATAGGCGGCCAGGGAGGATTTTCGGATGGCTACACCTTC
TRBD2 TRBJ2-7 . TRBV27 CASSPPGASGAYEQYF TGTGCCAGCAGTCCGCCTGGGGCTAGCGGCGCCTACGAGCAGTACTTC
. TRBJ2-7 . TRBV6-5 CASSYNLGYEQYF TGTGCCAGCAGTTATAATCTAGGATACGAGCAGTACTTC
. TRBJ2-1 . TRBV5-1 CASSLGQYNEQFF TGCGCCAGCAGCTTGGGACAATACAATGAGCAGTTCTTC
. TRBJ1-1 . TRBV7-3 CASSDGQGGNEAFF TGTGCCAGCAGCGACGGGCAGGGTGGGAATGAAGCTTTCTTT
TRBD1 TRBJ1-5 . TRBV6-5 CASQTGPYSNQPQHF TGTGCCAGCCAGACAGGGCCTTATAGCAATCAGCCCCAGCATTTT
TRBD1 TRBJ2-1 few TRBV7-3 CASSQASGQGYNEQFF TGTGCCAGCAGCCAAGCGTCGGGACAGGGTTACAATGAGCAGTTCTTC
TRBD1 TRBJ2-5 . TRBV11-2 CASRPGTGKQETQYF TGTGCCAGCAGACCCGGGACAGGCAAACAAGAGACCCAGTACTTC
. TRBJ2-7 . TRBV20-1 CSAGQFYEQYF TGCAGTGCAGGACAGTTTTACGAGCAGTACTTC